Shown below are 6 T cell receptor beta chains from a single sample sequenced in a study of breast tumors, draining lymph nodes, adjacent tissues. From the multiplex PCR reads, TCRdb called clonotypes with MiXCR, one entry per CDR3 protein. Of a few hundred thousand distinct CDR3 sequences listed, 30% to 35% were seen once; the top ten hold 3.6%. The lymph nodes were axillary draining lymph nodes from breast cancer patients. Sequenced: axillary lymph node tissue. The receptors were sampled from a female donor with breast cancer. Some clones in this sample may be carry-over from other donors' samples.

This clonotype showed up many times. The V gene is TRBV10-3, the J gene TRBJ2-3, with 8 bases lining up with TRBD1. CDR1 is ENHRY and CDR2 is SYGVKD in the germline V gene. The J segment lost 6 bases and the V segment lost 3 bases, leaving 8 bases of the junction unmatched. This CDR3 is 15 amino acids long. The CDR3 spells CAISDRLGQADTQYF. CDR3 DNA: TGTGCCATCAGTGATAGATTGGGACAGGCGGATACGCAGTATTTT.

This clonotype was observed at least ten times. This chain uses TRBV19 with TRBJ2-4; 10 bases are shared with TRBD1. This CDR3 contains 14 residues. CDR1 and CDR2 from the germline V gene are LNHDA and SQIVND (reference sequence). The junction had 4 bases not matched to a gene; V was cut back by 5 bases and J by 6 bases. CDR3 residues: CASSPRTGGNIQYF. DNA for the CDR3: TGTGCCAGTAGTCCTCGGACAGGGGGAAACATTCAGTACTTC.

This clonotype was counted at least ten times. The genes are TRBV5-5 and TRBJ2-2; 8 bases fit TRBD2. Trimming removed 6 bases from V and 8 bases from J; junction bases left unmatched: 15. Germline V gene data show CDR1 as SGHKS and CDR2 as YYEKEE (reference sequence). The CDR3 runs to 16 residues. In nucleotides, the CDR3 is TGTGCCAGCAAACAACCGGGACTAGGATTAGTGGGGGAGCTGTTTTTT. This translates into CASKQPGLGLVGELFF.

This clonotype was seen many times. A much larger clone sits a single nucleotide away, making a read error possible. This chain links TRBV20-1 with TRBJ2-7, with 14 bases that match TRBD2. This CDR3 has 17 amino acids. The junction had 10 bases not matched to a gene; V was cut back by 2 bases and J by 4 bases. Germline V gives CDR1 DFQATT, CDR2 SNEGSKA (reference sequence). CDR3 residues: CSARPGLAGAFGYEQYF. CDR3 nucleotides: TGCAGTGCTAGACCGGGACTAGCGGGAGCGTTCGGGTACGAGCAGTACTTC.

This chain joins TRBV24-1 and TRBJ2-2; 10 positions match TRBD2. V shed 5 bases, J shed 5 bases, and the junction held 4 bases outside the gene matches. The CDR3 is 15 amino acids. The germline V gene encodes CDR1 KGHDR and CDR2 SFDVKD. CDR3 bases: TGTGCCACCAGTGGCGTAGCGGGGGGTACCGGGGAGCTGTTTTTT. It encodes CATSGVAGGTGELFF.

In regard to this clonotype: Because it lacks the conserved phenylalanine or tryptophan at the end, this CDR3 is likely a read error. The V and J genes are TRBV11-2 and TRBJ2-5, with no clear D. Trimming took 0 bases from V and 5 from J, leaving 10 bases between them. CDR3 length: 14 amino acids. CDR1 is SGHAT, CDR2 FQNNGV, per germline. The CDR3 region is CASSLDPAAETQYC. CDR3 nucleotides: TGTGCCAGCAGCTTAGATCCCGCCGCGGAGACCCAGTACTGC.